A selection of T cell receptor beta chains follows, all from one sample in a study of PD-L1 blockade in urothelial cancer. Repertoires were generated with immunoSEQ multiplex PCR, while TCRdb's copy carries only in-frame clones and drops some. Here the sample spans some 110,000 clones, less than 95% being singletons. This specimen consisted of PBMCs, obtained around atezolizumab (anti-PD-L1) treatment. The receptors come from a man in his 60s with urothelial cancer. Both conserved end residues are part of each CDR3. D genes are given only for firm matches. Not every row has a clone size; where given, it reads once, few, many or a size class.

16	TRBJ1-4	TRBD1	once	TRBV2	TGTGCCAGCAGGTTAACCGGGACAGGAGTTAATGAAAAACTGTTTTTT	CASRLTGTGVNEKLFF
15	TRBJ1-5	NA	NA	TRBV28	TGTGCCAGCAGTCGGGGGAACTGGTTCGATCAGCCCCAGCATTTT	CASSRGNWFDQPQHF
15	TRBJ2-7	NA	NA	TRBV5-4	TGCGCCAGCAGCCAAGGTGGGGGCTCCACCTACGAGCAGTACTTC	CASSQGGGSTYEQYF
14	TRBJ2-5	TRBD2	NA	TRBV30	TGTGCCTGGAGGGGGACTAGCGGGAGAGGGACCCAGTACTTC	CAWRGTSGRGTQYF
15	TRBJ2-5	TRBD1	NA	TRBV7-6	TGTGCCAGCAGCTTAACCCGGACAGGGCCAGAGACCCAGTACTTC	CASSLTRTGPETQYF
11	TRBJ2-5	TRBD2	NA	TRBV7-2	TGTTCAGCGGGGGGACGGGAGACCCAGTACTTC	CSAGGRETQYF
12	TRBJ2-7	NA	NA	TRBV4-1	TGCGCCAGCAGCCAAGATAAGCTCGAGCAGTACTTC	CASSQDKLEQYF
13	TRBJ2-7	TRBD2	NA	TRBV6-5	TGTGCCACCCCTTGGGCGGGAGCCGGCGAGCAGTACTTC	CATPWAGAGEQYF
14	TRBJ2-4	NA	NA	TRBV19	TGTGCCAGTAGTATATCGTCAGTTAAAAACATTCAGTACTTC	CASSISSVKNIQYF
14	TRBJ1-6	NA	NA	TRBV11-3	TGTGCCAGCAGCCGAGGGACAAATGGTGCACCCCTCCACTTT	CASSRGTNGAPLHF
13	TRBJ1-2	NA	NA	TRBV14	TGTGCCAGCAGCCAAGGACAGTTCTATGGCTACACCTTC	CASSQGQFYGYTF
11	TRBJ2-7	NA	NA	TRBV5-4	TGTGCCAGCTCAGGGCAGACCGAGCAGTACTTC	CASSGQTEQYF
14	TRBJ1-5	TRBD1	NA	TRBV19	TGTGCCAGTAGCCCGACAGGGGTGAGTCAGCCCCAGCATTTT	CASSPTGVSQPQHF
14	TRBJ1-1	NA	NA	TRBV5-1	TGCGCCAGCAGCGCCTCTCCGGGGGACACTGAAGCTTTCTTT	CASSASPGDTEAFF
14	TRBJ2-5	NA	NA	TRBV9	TGTGCCAGCAGCGTAGACACCCTCCGAGGGACCCAGTACTTC	CASSVDTLRGTQYF
17	TRBJ1-6	NA	NA	TRBV27	TGTGCCAGCAGTTTATCGAATAGGGGCGGGGATAATTCACCCCTCCACTTT	CASSLSNRGGDNSPLHF
14	TRBJ1-2	NA	NA	TRBV9	TGTGCCAGCAGCCCAACAGACAGAGACTATGGCTACACCTTC	CASSPTDRDYGYTF
16	TRBJ1-2	TRBD1	NA	TRBV4-1	TGCGCCAGCAGCCAAGTAGCCGGGACAGTCCCCTATGGCTACACCTTC	CASSQVAGTVPYGYTF
15	TRBJ1-2	NA	once	TRBV6-5	TGTGCCAGCAGTCCCGCTTACAGAGGGCCCTATGGCTACACCTTC	CASSPAYRGPYGYTF
15	TRBJ1-3	NA	NA	TRBV4-2	TGTGCCAGCAGCCAAGTCCAAGGGGCTGGAAACACCATATATTTT	CASSQVQGAGNTIYF
16	TRBJ2-5	TRBD2	NA	TRBV9	TGTGCCAGCAGCGTTGGGGGTGGCGGGAGCCAAGAGACCCAGTACTTC	CASSVGGGGSQETQYF
13	TRBJ2-3	TRBD2	NA	TRBV30	TGTGCCTGGAGGACTAGCGGCGTGGGGACGCAGTATTTT	CAWRTSGVGTQYF
15	TRBJ1-1	NA	NA	TRBV18	TGTGCCAGCTCACCCAATCAGGGGTGGGACACTGAAGCTTTCTTT	CASSPNQGWDTEAFF
13	TRBJ1-2	TRBD1	NA	TRBV7-9	TGTGCCAGCAGTTCCGGGACAGACCTAGACTACACCTTC	CASSSGTDLDYTF
16	TRBJ2-2	TRBD1	NA	TRBV7-9	TGTGCCAGCAGCTTAGACCCGGACAGGGGGGCAGGGGAGCTGTTTTTT	CASSLDPDRGAGELFF
15	TRBJ1-6	NA	NA	TRBV7-9	TGTGCCAGCAGCTTACGGGGGTCCTATAATTCACCCCTCCACTTT	CASSLRGSYNSPLHF
14	TRBJ1-2	NA	NA	TRBV7-2	TGTGCCAGCAGCCCACAAAGCGGTTCCTATGGCTACACCTTC	CASSPQSGSYGYTF
13	TRBJ1-1	NA	few	TRBV6-5	TGTGCCACCCTGACTCCCTTGAACACTGAAGCTTTCTTT	CATLTPLNTEAFF
16	TRBJ1-6	TRBD1	NA	TRBV11-2	TGTGCCAGCCTAGCCGGGACCGGGACAGGGTTTTCACCCCTCCACTTT	CASLAGTGTGFSPLHF
13	TRBJ1-5	TRBD1	NA	TRBV6-5	TGTGCCAGCGGGACAGAGACTTTGAAGCCCCAGCATTTT	CASGTETLKPQHF
15	TRBJ2-7	NA	NA	TRBV7-2	TGTGCCAGCAGCTCCCATTCGACTAGTACCTACGAGCAGTACTTC	CASSSHSTSTYEQYF
16	TRBJ2-5	TRBD1	NA	TRBV19	TGTGCCAGTAGTGCTCGACAGGGATGGGACCAAGAGACCCAGTACTTC	CASSARQGWDQETQYF
14	TRBJ1-2	NA	NA	TRBV30	TGTGCCTGGACGGGGGTGTTCCTTAACTATGGCTACACCTTC	CAWTGVFLNYGYTF
14	TRBJ1-2	NA	NA	TRBV5-1	TGCGCCAGCAGCTTGGATCCAGATGGCTATGGCTACACCTTC	CASSLDPDGYGYTF
16	TRBJ1-1	TRBD1	NA	TRBV18	TGTGCCAGCTCACCAAGGGACAGATTATTGAACACTGAAGCTTTCTTT	CASSPRDRLLNTEAFF
17	TRBJ1-5	TRBD1	NA	TRBV7-9	TGTGCCAGCAGCTTAGCAGGGGACAGTTTTGGCAATCAGCCCCAGCATTTT	CASSLAGDSFGNQPQHF
14	TRBJ1-5	NA	once	TRBV5-6	TGTGCCAGCAGCTTGTTTGGAGGGAACCAGCCCCAGCATTTT	CASSLFGGNQPQHF
14	TRBJ2-7	TRBD1	NA	TRBV10-2	TGCGCCAGCAGTGTCCCAGGGGGCATTTACGAGCAGTACTTC	CASSVPGGIYEQYF
14	TRBJ1-5	NA	NA	TRBV6-5	TGTGCCAGCAGTTACAGCAATAGCAATCAGCCCCAGCATTTT	CASSYSNSNQPQHF
17	TRBJ2-1	TRBD2	NA	TRBV5-1	TGCGCCAGCAGCCCTGGACTAGCGGGAGGTTCTCTTTATGAGCAGTTCTTC	CASSPGLAGGSLYEQFF
14	TRBJ2-5	NA	once	TRBV5-8	TGTGCCAGCAATGGGGCAGTGATTGAAGAGACCCAGTACTTC	CASNGAVIEETQYF